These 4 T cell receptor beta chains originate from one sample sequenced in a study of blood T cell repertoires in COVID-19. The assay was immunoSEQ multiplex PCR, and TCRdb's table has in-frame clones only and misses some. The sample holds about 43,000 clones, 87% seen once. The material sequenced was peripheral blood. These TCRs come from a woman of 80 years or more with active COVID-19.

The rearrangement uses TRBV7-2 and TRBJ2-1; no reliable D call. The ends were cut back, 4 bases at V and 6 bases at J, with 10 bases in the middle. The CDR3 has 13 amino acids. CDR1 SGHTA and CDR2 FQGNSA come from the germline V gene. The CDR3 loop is CASSSFTVNEQFF. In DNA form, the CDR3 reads TGTGCCAGCAGCTCTTTCACGGTCAATGAGCAGTTCTTC.

The CDR3 here is CASRRWRSTEAFF. CDR3 sequence (DNA): TGCGCCAGCAGGAGATGGAGATCCACTGAAGCTTTCTTT. The chain recombines TRBV4-3 with TRBJ1-1; no clear D gene. V lost 6 bases to trimming and J lost 4 bases, with 12 bases between them. The CDR3 has 13 amino acids. CDR1 is LGHNA, CDR2 YSLEER, per germline.

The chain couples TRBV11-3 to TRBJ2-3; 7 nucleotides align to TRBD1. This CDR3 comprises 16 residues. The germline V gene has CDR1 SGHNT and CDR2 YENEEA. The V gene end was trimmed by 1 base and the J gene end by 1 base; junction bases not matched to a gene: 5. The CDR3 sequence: CASSLGQGYGTDTQYF. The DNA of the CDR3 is TGTGCCAGCAGCTTAGGACAGGGATACGGCACAGATACGCAGTATTTT. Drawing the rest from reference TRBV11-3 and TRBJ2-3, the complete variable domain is EAGVVQSPRYKIIEKKQPVAFWCNPISGHNTLYWYLQNLGQGPELLIRYENEEAVDDSQLPKDRFSAERLKGVDSTLKIQPAELGDSAVYLCASSLGQGYGTDTQYFGPGTRLTVL.

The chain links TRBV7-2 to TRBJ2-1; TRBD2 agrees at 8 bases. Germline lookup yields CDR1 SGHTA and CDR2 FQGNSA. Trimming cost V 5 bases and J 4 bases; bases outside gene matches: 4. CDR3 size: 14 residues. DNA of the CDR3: TGTGCCAGCAGCCAACAGCGGGGGTACAATGAGCAGTTCTTC. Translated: CASSQQRGYNEQFF.